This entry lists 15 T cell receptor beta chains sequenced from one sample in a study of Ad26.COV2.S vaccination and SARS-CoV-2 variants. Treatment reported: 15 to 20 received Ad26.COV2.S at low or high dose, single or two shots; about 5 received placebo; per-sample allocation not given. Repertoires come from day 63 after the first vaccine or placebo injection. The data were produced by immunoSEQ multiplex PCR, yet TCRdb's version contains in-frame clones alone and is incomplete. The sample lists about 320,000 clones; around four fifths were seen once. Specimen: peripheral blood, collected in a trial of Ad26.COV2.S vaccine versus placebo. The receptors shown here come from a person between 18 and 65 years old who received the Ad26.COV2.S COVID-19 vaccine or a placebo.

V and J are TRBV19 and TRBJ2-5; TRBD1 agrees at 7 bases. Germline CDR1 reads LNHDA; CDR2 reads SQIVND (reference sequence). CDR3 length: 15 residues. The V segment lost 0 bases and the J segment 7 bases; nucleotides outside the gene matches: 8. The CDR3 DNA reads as TGTGCCAGTAGTATAGAGGACAGGTTAAGGGGGACCCAGTACTTC. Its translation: CASSIEDRLRGTQYF.

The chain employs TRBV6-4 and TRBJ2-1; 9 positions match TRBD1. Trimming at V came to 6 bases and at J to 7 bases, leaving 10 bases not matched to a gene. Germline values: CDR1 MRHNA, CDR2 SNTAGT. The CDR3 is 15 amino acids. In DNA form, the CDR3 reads TGTGCCAGCAGAAGAACAGGGGGCAGGCGAAATGAGCAGTTCTTC. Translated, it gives CASRRTGGRRNEQFF.

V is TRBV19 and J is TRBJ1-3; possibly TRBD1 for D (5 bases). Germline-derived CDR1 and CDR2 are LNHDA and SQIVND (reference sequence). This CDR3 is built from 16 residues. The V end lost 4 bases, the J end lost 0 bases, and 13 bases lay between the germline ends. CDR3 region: CASSRGAATSGNTIYF. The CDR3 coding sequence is TGTGCCAGTAGTAGGGGCGCGGCCACCTCTGGAAACACCATATATTTT.

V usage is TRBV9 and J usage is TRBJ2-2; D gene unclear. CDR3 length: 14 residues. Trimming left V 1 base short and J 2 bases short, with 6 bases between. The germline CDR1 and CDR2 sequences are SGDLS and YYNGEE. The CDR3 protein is CASSVRTNTGELFF. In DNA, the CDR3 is TGTGCCAGCAGCGTACGTACCAACACCGGGGAGCTGTTTTTT.

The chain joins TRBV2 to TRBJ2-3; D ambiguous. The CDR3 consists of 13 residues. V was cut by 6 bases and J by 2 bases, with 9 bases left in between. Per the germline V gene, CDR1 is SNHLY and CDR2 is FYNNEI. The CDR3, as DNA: TGTGCCAGCAGACCGACACTCACAGATACGCAGTATTTT. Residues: CASRPTLTDTQYF.

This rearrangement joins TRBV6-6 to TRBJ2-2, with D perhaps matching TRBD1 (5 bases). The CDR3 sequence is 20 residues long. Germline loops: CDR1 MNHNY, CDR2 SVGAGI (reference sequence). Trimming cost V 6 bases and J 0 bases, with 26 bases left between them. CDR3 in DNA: TGTGCCAGCAGCGCCGTCGTGGGGCAGATCTTACCTACGAACACCGGGGAGCTGTTTTTT. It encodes CASSAVVGQILPTNTGELFF.

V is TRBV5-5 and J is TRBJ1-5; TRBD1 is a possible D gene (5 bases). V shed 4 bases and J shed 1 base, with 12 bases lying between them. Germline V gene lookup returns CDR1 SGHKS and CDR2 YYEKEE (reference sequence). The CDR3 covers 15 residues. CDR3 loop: CASSPGTGSNQPQHF. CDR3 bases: TGTGCCAGCAGCCCCGGGACCGGAAGCAATCAGCCCCAGCATTTT.

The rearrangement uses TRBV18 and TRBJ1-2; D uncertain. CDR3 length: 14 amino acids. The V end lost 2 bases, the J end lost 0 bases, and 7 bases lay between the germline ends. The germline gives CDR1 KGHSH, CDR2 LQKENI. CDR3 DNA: TGTGCCAGCTCACCAATCGGTACTAACTATGGCTACACCTTC. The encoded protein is CASSPIGTNYGYTF.

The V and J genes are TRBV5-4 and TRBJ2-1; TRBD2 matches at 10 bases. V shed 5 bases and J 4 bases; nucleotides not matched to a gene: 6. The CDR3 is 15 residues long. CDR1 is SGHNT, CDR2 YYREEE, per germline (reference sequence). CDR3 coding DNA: TGTGCCAGCAGGGGCGGACTAGCGGATTACAATGAGCAGTTCTTC. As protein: CASRGGLADYNEQFF.

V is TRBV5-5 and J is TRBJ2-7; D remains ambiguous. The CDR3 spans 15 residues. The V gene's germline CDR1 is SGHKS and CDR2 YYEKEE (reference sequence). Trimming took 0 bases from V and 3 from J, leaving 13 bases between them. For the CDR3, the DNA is TGTGCCAGCAGCTTGGGCGGACCTCCCTACTACGAGCAGTACTTC. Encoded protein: CASSLGGPPYYEQYF. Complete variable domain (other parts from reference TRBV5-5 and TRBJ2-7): DAGVTQSPTHLIKTRGQQVTLRCSPISGHKSVSWYQQVLGQGPQFIFQYYEKEERGRGNFPDRFSARQFPNYSSELNVNALLLGDSALYLCASSLGGPPYYEQYFGPGTRLTVT.

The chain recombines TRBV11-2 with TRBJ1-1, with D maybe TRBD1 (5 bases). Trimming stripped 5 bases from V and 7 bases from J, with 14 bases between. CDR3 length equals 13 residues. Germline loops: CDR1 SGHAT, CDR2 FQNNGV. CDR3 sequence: CASSPDRENEAFF. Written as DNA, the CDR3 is TGTGCCAGCAGCCCCGACAGAGAAAATGAAGCTTTCTTT.

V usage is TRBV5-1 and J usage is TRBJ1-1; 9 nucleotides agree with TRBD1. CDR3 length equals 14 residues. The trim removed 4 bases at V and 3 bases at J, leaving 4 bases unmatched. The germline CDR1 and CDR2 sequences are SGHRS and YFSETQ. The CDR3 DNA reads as TGCGCCAGCAGCCCACAGGGGGCGCACACTGAAGCTTTCTTT. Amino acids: CASSPQGAHTEAFF.

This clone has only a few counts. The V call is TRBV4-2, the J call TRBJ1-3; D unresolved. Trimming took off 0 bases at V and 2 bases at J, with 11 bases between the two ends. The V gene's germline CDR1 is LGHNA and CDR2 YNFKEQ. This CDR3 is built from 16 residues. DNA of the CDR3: TGTGCCAGCAGCCAAGATAGAAGAAGAACTGGAAACACCATATATTTT. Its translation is CASSQDRRRTGNTIYF.

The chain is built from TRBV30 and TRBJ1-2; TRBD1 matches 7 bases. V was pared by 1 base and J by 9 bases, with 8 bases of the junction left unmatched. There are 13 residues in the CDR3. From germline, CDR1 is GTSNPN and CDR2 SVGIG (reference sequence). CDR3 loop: CAWSEKGGLSYTF. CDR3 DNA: TGTGCCTGGAGTGAGAAAGGGGGCTTAAGCTACACCTTC. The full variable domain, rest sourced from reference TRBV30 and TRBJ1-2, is SQTIHQWPATLVQPVGSPLSLECTVEGTSNPNLYWYRQAAGRGLQLLFYSVGIGQISSEVPQNLSASRPQDRQFILSSKKLLLSDSGFYLCAWSEKGGLSYTFGSGTRLTVV.

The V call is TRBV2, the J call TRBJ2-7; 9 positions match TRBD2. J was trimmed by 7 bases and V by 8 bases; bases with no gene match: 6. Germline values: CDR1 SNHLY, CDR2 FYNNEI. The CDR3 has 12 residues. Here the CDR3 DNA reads TGTGCCAGCCCCGAGGCGGGGGGGGAGCAGTACTTC. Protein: CASPEAGGEQYF.